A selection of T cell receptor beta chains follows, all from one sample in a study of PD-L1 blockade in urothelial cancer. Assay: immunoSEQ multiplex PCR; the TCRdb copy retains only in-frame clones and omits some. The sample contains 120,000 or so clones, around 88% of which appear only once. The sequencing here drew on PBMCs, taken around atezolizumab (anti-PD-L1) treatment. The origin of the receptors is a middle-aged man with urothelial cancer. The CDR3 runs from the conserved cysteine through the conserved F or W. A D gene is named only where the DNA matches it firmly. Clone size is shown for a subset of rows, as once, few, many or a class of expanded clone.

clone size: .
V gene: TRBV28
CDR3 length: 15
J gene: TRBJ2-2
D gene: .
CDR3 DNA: TGTGCCAGCAGTCCCGGTGGGGGGGCTACCGGGGAGCTGTTTTTT
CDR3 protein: CASSPGGGATGELFF

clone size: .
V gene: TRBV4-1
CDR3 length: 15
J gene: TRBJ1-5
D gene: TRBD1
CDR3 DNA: TGCGCCAGCAGCCCCACCGGGACAGGGTACCAGCCCCAGCATTTT
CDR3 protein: CASSPTGTGYQPQHF

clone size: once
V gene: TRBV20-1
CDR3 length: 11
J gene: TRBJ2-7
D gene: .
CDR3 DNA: TGCAGTGCTAGTGGGCCTTCCGAGCAGTACTTC
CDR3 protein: CSASGPSEQYF

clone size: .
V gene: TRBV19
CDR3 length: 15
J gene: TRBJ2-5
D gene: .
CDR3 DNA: TGTGCCAGTAGTACCCGGGACTCCTATCAAGAGACCCAGTACTTC
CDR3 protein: CASSTRDSYQETQYF

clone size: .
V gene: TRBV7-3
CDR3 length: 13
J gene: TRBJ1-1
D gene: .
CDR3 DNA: TGTGCCAGCAGCTTAAGTAAGAACACTGAAGCTTTCTTT
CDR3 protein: CASSLSKNTEAFF

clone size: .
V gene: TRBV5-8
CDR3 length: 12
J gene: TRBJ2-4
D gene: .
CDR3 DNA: TGTGCCAGCAGTTCATTCCGGAGCATTCAGTACTTC
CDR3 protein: CASSSFRSIQYF

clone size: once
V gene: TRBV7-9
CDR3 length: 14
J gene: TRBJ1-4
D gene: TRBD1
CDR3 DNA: TGTGCCAGCAGACCGGGACAGGGGCCCGAAAAACTGTTTTTT
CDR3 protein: CASRPGQGPEKLFF

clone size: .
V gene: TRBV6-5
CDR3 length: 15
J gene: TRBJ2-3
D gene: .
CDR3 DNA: TGTGCCAGCAGCCTCGGGGTGTTGAACACAGATACGCAGTATTTT
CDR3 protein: CASSLGVLNTDTQYF

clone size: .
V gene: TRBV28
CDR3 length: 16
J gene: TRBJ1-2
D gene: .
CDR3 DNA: TGTGCCAGCAGTTCGTCTCAGACAGCTGCTAACTATGGCTACACCTTC
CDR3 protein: CASSSSQTAANYGYTF

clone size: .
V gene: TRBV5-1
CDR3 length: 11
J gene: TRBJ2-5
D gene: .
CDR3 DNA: TGCGCCAGCAGCTTGCTTGAGACCCAGTACTTC
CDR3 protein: CASSLLETQYF

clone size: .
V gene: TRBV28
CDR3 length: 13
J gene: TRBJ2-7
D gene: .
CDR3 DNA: TGTGCCAGCAGTTTACAGGGGTTTTGGGAGCAGTACTTC
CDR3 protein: CASSLQGFWEQYF

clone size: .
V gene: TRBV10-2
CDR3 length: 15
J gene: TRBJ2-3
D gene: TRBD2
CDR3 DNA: TGCGCCAGCAGGGGACTAGCGGGAAACACAGATACGCAGTATTTT
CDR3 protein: CASRGLAGNTDTQYF

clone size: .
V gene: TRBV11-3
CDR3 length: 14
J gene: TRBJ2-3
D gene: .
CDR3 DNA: TGTGCCAGCAGCTCGAGGGGGACCACAGATACGCAGTATTTT
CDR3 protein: CASSSRGTTDTQYF

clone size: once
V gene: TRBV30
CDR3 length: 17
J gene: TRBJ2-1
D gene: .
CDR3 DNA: TGTGCCTGGAGTCCACCCCGGGACTTCAAAATCAACAATGAGCAGTTCTTC
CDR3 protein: CAWSPPRDFKINNEQFF

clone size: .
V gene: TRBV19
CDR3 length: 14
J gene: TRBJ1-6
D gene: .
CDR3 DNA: TGTGCCAGTAGTATGAGCTCCTATAATTCACCCCTCCACTTT
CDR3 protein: CASSMSSYNSPLHF

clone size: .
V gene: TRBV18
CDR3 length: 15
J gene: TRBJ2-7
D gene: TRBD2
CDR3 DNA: TGTGCCAGCTCACAAGGACTAGCGGGAGGTTACGAGCAGTACTTC
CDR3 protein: CASSQGLAGGYEQYF

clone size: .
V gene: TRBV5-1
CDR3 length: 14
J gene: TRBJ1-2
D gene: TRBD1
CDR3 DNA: TGCGCCAGCAGCTTTGACAGGGAAGAGGGTGGCTACACCTTC
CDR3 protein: CASSFDREEGGYTF

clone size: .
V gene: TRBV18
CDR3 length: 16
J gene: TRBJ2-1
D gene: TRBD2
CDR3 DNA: TGTGCCAGCTCTCGCGCTAGCGGGGGTACTAACAATGAGCAGTTCTTC
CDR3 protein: CASSRASGGTNNEQFF

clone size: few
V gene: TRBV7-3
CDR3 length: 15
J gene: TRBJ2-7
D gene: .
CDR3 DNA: TGTGCCAGCAGCAAAGGGAGCGGGTCTGTGTACGAGCAGTACTTC
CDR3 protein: CASSKGSGSVYEQYF

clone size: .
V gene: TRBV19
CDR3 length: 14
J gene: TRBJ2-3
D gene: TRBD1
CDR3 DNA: TGTGCCAGTAGTGGGAGGACAGGGAGAGATACGCAGTATTTT
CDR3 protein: CASSGRTGRDTQYF

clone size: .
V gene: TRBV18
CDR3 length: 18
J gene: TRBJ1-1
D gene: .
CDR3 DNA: TGTGCCAGCTCACCCAAACAGGGACCAGGGCTCGCGAACACTGAAGCTTTCTTT
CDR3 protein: CASSPKQGPGLANTEAFF

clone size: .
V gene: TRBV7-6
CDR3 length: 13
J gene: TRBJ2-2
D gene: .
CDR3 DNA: TGTGCCAGCAGCGCCCTGGAGCCCGGGGAGCTGTTTTTT
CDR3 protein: CASSALEPGELFF

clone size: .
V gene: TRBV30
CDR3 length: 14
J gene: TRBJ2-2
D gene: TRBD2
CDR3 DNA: TGTGCCTGGAGGGCTAGCGGCTTCACCGGGGAGCTGTTTTTT
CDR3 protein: CAWRASGFTGELFF